This T cell receptor beta chain comes out of a study of T cell repertoires in cytomegalovirus infection. MiXCR, applied by TCRdb to the reads, yields one record per CDR3 protein. The repertoire includes 250,000 to 300,000 distinct CDR3 sequences, roughly 13% of them detected once, and 8.5% to 10% sits in the top ten. Germline V gene lookup returns CDR1 KGHSH and CDR2 LQKENI. Deletions cut 6 bases from V and 9 bases from J, with 18 bases between. The CDR3 runs 14 residues. This clonotype was picked up many times. The V and J genes are TRBV18 and TRBJ2-1, with D tentatively TRBD1 (6 bases). This receptor was obtained from a human donor in good health (CMV status not recorded). Some clones in this sample may be carry-over from other donors' samples. Sequencing was done on a sample of PBMCs. The DNA of the CDR3 is TGTGCCAGCTCTCAAAAGGGGGATCGGGCTGAGCAGTTCTTC. Translating it yields CASSQKGDRAEQFF.